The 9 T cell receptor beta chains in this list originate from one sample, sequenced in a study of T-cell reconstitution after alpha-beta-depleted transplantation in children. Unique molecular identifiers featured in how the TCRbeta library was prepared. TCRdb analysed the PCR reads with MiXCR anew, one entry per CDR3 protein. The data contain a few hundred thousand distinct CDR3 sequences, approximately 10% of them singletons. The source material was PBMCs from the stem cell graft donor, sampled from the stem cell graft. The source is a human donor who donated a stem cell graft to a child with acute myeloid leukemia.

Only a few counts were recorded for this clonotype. CDR3 amino acids: CASSPNRGREQFF. The DNA of the CDR3 is TGTGCCAGCAGCCCAAACAGGGGCCGTGAGCAGTTCTTC. J is TRBJ2-1 and V is TRBV7-2; 7 bases fit TRBD1. Germline V gene data show CDR1 as SGHTA and CDR2 as FQGNSA. The length of the CDR3 is 13 residues. With V trimmed by 5 bases and J by 9 bases, 7 bases remained unmatched.

The CDR3 bases are TGTGCCAGCAGCAACGGACAGGTACGAGATACGCAGTATTTT. Protein product: CASSNGQVRDTQYF. The chain is built from TRBV25-1 and TRBJ2-3; the match to TRBD1 covers 7 bases. The CDR3 has 14 amino acids. Germline CDR1 is MGHDK and CDR2 is SYGVNS. The V and J ends lost 6 bases and 5 bases, in that order; junction bases with no gene match: 8.

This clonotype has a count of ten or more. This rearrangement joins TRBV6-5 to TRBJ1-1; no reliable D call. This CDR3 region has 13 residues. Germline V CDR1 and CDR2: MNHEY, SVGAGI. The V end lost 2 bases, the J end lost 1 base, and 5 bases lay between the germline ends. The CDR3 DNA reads TGTGCCAGCAGTTACGGGGAGAACACTGAAGCTTTCTTT. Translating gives CASSYGENTEAFF.

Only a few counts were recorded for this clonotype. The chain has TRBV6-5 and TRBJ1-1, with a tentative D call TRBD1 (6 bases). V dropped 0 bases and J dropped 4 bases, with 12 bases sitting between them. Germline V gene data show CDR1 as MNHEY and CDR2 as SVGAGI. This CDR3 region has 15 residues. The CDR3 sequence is CASSYSRGHGTEAFF. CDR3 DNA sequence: TGTGCCAGCAGTTACTCGCGGGGGCACGGCACTGAAGCTTTCTTT.

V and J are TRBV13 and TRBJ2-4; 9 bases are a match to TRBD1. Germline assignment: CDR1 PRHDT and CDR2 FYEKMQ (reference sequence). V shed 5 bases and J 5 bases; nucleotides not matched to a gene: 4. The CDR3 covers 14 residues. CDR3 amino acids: CASSRQGVQNIQYF. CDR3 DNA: TGTGCCAGCAGCAGACAGGGGGTACAAAACATTCAGTACTTC.

This CDR3 reads CASSLSVQDTQYF. CDR3 nucleotides: TGTGCCAGCAGCTTATCCGTTCAAGATACGCAGTATTTT. J is TRBJ2-3 and V is TRBV7-2; D not resolved. Trimming removed 2 bases from V and 5 bases from J, with 8 bases in between. CDR3 size: 13 residues. Germline V CDR1 and CDR2: SGHTA, FQGNSA.

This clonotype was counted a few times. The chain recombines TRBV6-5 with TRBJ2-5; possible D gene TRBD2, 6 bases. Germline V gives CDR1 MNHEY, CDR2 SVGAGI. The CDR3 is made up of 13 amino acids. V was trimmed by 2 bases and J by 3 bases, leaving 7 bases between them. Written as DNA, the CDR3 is TGTGCCAGCAGTTACGGCGGGGAAGAGACCCAGTACTTC. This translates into CASSYGGEETQYF.

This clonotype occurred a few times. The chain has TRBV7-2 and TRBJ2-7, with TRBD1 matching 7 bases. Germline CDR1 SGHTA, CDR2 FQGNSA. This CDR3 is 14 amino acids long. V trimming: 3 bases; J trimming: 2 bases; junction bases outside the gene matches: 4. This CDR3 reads CASSFGTVAYEQYF. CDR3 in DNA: TGTGCCAGCAGCTTCGGGACAGTGGCCTACGAGCAGTACTTC.

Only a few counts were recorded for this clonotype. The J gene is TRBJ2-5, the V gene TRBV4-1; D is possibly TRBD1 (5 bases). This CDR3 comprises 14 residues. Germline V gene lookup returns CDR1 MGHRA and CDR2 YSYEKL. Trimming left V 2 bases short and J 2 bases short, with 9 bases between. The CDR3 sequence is CASSQRQLQETQYF. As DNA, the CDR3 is TGCGCCAGCAGCCAAAGACAGTTACAAGAGACCCAGTACTTC.